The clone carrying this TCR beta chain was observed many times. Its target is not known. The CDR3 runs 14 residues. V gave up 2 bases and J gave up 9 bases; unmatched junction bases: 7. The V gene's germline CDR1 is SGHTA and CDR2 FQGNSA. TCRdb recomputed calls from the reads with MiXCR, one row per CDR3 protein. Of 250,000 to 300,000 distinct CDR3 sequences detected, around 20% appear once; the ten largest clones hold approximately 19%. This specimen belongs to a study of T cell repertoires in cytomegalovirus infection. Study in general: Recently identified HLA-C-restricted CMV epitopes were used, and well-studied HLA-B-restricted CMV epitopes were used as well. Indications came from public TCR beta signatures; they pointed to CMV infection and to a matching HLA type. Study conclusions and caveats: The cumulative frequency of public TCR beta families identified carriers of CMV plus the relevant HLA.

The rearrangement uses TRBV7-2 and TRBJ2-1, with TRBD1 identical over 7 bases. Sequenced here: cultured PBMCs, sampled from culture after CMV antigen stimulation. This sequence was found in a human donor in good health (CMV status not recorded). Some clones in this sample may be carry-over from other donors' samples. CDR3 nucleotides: TGTGCCAGCAGCTTAAAGGGGGCGCTCAGTGAGCAGTTCTTC. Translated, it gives CASSLKGALSEQFF.